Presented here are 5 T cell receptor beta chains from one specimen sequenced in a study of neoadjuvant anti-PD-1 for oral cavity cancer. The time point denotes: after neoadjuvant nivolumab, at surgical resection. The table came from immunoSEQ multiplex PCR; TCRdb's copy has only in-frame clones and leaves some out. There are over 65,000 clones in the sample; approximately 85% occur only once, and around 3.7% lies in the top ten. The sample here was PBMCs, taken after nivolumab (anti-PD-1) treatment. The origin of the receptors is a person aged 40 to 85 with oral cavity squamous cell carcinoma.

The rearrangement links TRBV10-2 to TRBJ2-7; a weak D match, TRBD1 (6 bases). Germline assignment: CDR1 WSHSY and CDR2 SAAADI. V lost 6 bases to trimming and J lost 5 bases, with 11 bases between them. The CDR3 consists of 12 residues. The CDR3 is CASSNRVDEQYF. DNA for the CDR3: TGCGCCAGCAGCAACAGGGTCGACGAGCAGTACTTC.

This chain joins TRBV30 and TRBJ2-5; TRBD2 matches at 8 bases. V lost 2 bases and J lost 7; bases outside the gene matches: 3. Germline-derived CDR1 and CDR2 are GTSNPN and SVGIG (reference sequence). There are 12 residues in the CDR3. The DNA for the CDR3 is TGTGCCTGGAGTAGAGCGGGAGCGACCCAGTACTTC. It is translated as CAWSRAGATQYF.

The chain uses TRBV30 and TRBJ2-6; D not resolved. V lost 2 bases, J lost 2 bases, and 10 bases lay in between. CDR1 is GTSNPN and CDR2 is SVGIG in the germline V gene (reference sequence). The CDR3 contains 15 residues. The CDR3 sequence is CAWSRQFTGANVLTF. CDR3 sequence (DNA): TGTGCCTGGAGTCGGCAGTTTACTGGGGCCAACGTCCTGACTTTC. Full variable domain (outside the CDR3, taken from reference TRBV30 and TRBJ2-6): SQTIHQWPATLVQPVGSPLSLECTVEGTSNPNLYWYRQAAGRGLQLLFYSVGIGQISSEVPQNLSASRPQDRQFILSSKKLLLSDSGFYLCAWSRQFTGANVLTFGAGSRLTVL.

The CDR3 DNA follows: TGTGCCAGTAGCTCCGGGACTAGCGGAAATTGGGGGGATACGCAGTATTTT. Protein: CASSSGTSGNWGDTQYF. V usage is TRBV19 and J usage is TRBJ2-3; 11 positions agree with TRBD2. Trimming removed 6 bases from V and 6 bases from J; junction bases left unmatched: 14. CDR1 LNHDA and CDR2 SQIVND come from the germline V gene (reference sequence). The CDR3 is made up of 17 amino acids.

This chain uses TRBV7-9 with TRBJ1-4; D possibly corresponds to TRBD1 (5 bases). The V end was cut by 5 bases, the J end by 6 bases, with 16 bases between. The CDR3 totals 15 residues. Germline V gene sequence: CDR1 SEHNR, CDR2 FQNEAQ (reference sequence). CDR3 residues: CASSIGPSRDEKLFF. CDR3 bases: TGTGCCAGCAGCATCGGCCCATCCAGGGATGAAAAACTGTTTTTT.